These 7 T cell receptor beta chains came from one sample sequenced in a study of blood T cell repertoires in COVID-19. Measured with immunoSEQ multiplex PCR; TCRdb has only the in-frame clones, and not every one. The sample lists about 220,000 clones, around 84% occurring once. Sequenced sample: peripheral blood. These TCRs come from a human donor in a cohort sampled during active COVID-19.

CDR3 region: CASSLTGLYSRNEQFF. CDR3 DNA: TGTGCCAGCAGCTTGACGGGACTATACAGTAGGAATGAGCAGTTCTTC. This sequence joins TRBV11-1 and TRBJ2-1; 7 bases are shared with TRBD2. V gave up 3 bases and J gave up 7 bases; unmatched junction bases: 12. The CDR3 runs 16 residues. Per germline, CDR1 SGHAT and CDR2 FQDESV (reference sequence).

The chain joins TRBV5-1 to TRBJ2-7, with 11 bases lining up with TRBD2. The CDR3 totals 17 residues. V gave up 0 bases and J gave up 4 bases; unmatched junction bases: 9. CDR1 is SGHRS, CDR2 YFSETQ, per germline. CDR3 in DNA: TGCGCCAGCAGCTTGGGCGTGACTAGCGGGACACTTTACGAGCAGTACTTC. This translates into CASSLGVTSGTLYEQYF. Full variable domain (rest looked up from reference TRBV5-1 and TRBJ2-7): KAGVTQTPRYLIKTRGQQVTLSCSPISGHRSVSWYQQTPGQGLQFLFEYFSETQRNKGNFPGRFSGRQFSNSRSEMNVSTLELGDSALYLCASSLGVTSGTLYEQYFGPGTRLTVT.

This clone was seen more than once but under ten times. The V gene is TRBV19, the J gene TRBJ2-6, with D possibly matching TRBD1 (6 bases). Trimming pared 5 bases from V and 2 bases from J, leaving 16 bases between. Germline V gives CDR1 LNHDA, CDR2 SQIVND (reference sequence). The CDR3 is 17 residues long. CDR3 coding DNA: TGTGCCAGTAGTTCGTCCCGGGACATTGCTGGGGCCAACGTCCTGACTTTC. The encoded protein is CASSSSRDIAGANVLTF.

The rearrangement joins TRBV6-6 to TRBJ1-1; 8 positions agree with TRBD1. The CDR3 has 16 amino acids. The junction had 7 bases not matched to a gene; V was cut back by 4 bases and J by 0 bases. Germline CDR1 is MNHNY and CDR2 is SVGAGI (reference sequence). CDR3 protein: CASSSWDRSMNTEAFF. The CDR3, as DNA: TGTGCCAGCAGTTCCTGGGACAGGAGCATGAACACTGAAGCTTTCTTT.

This CDR3 is CASSNSGTPGTEQFF. CDR3 DNA: TGTGCCAGCAGCAACAGCGGGACCCCCGGGACTGAGCAGTTCTTC. The chain links TRBV11-2 to TRBJ2-1, with TRBD2 matching 7 bases. The CDR3 consists of 15 residues. Germline-derived CDR1 and CDR2 are SGHAT and FQNNGV. Trimming removed 5 bases from V and 9 bases from J; junction bases left unmatched: 13.

This clone appeared many times. The chain is built from TRBV3-1 (or the pseudogene TRBV3-2) and TRBJ2-7, with 7 nucleotides matching TRBD2. Unmatched junction bases numbered 12, after V lost 3 bases and J lost 4 bases. The germline V gene encodes CDR1 LGHDT and CDR2 YNNKEL (reference sequence). The CDR3 has 16 residues. CDR3 protein: CASSQAQVGGGYEQYF. The CDR3, as DNA: TGTGCCAGCAGCCAGGCACAGGTTGGGGGGGGATACGAGCAGTACTTC.

This clone came up a few times. The chain employs TRBV7-2 and TRBJ1-3, with TRBD1 as a possible D gene (5 bases). The germline CDR1 and CDR2 sequences are SGHTA and FQGNSA. V gave up 5 bases and J gave up 0 bases, with 17 bases separating them. There are 17 residues in the CDR3. The CDR3 region is CASSPREGTYSGNTIYF. The CDR3 bases are TGTGCCAGCAGCCCTAGGGAGGGGACCTACTCTGGAAACACCATATATTTT.